This T cell receptor (beta chain) was sequenced during a study of shared clonotypes between healthy human individuals (TCRdb year 2020). Background on the whole study: The cohort included a few men and a couple of women between 18 and 49 years of age. For each donor, CD4 naive and CD4 memory were each given three plates, CD8 naive was given two plates, and CD8 memory was given one plate. Blood TCR repertoires of roughly 5 healthy adults were deeply sequenced to estimate repertoire size and the extent of clonotype sharing between individuals. Between about 0.94 and 10 billion PBMCs per donor were obtained by leukapheresis. To increase sequencing depth and limit assay-specific biases, different laboratories used diverse techniques to prepare libraries and sequence TCR repertoires. The investigation overall reported the following: When several donors were compared, the shared fraction of clonotypes was approximately 5% for naive CD4, around 3.6% for naive CD8, more than 2% for memory CD4, and 0.4% for memory CD8. The small number of donors limited the genetic and exposure-history diversity represented. Higher generation probabilities were observed for clonotypes shared by all four sorted-subset donors than for non-shared clonotypes. Pairwise subsampling indicated that sequencing depth was expected to affect the degree of clonotype sharing among donors. Sampling was limited to blood, and TCR repertoires in tissue likely differ from TCR repertoires in blood. Rarefaction of sorted-subset datasets indicated incomplete sequencing despite the large sequencing depth. Naive subsets generally had larger estimated clonotype richness than memory subsets did.

Using the deep immunoSEQ assay, multiplex PCR amplified TCR CDR3 regions from genomic DNA. Genomic DNA extracted from each cell subset was distributed evenly over all wells of several immunoSEQ 96-well plates, and each plate served as one replicate. For sorted subsets, about 220 ng of genomic DNA, equivalent to roughly 33,000 T cell genomes, went into each replicate PCR. Purified libraries were quantified with a Qubit 3.0 fluorometer, sized on a Bioanalyzer 2100, and re-quantified with the KAPA Library Quantification kit. Each immunoSEQ 96-well plate was sequenced on its own single-read 150-cycle Illumina NextSeq 550 flow cell. As for how the authors treated the data: Because only junctional sequences without quality scores were contained in the immunoSEQ output, filtering matching that applied to full-length reads could not be performed. Sequences were annotated with PyIR, a Python wrapper for IgBLAST v1.9, using IMGT germline references to assign V/J genes and CDR3. Reads with weak V/J assignments (E-value above 1e-6), missing CDR3, stop codons, out-of-frame junctions, or ambiguous translated residues were removed. V3J clonotypes were defined by identical inferred V gene, J gene, and CDR3 amino acid sequence. The percentage overlap between two repertoires was calculated by dividing the number of shared unique clonotypes by the size of the smaller repertoire. Richness of each repertoire was evaluated using RTK rarefaction, the Chao1 estimator, and Recon v2.1 estimates of unobserved clonotypes. For all TCRbeta clonotypes obtained by the gDNA method from several donors, generation probabilities were computed with OLGA. TCRdb retrieved this table from immuneACCESS and kept in-frame rearrangements only. Not all clones are present; in checked studies, unresolved V genes account for under half, and no reason is known for the remainder. V, J and clone size are those of that table, while D and trimming were read from the DNA. The sample data list more than 2 million clones, and approximately 94% of these were observed just once. The biggest ten clones account for roughly 1% of the sample.

The CDR3, from cysteine to phenylalanine, totals 16 residues. Here the CDR3 DNA is all that survives: 48 bases in frame from base 1. Trimming removed 2 bases from V and 1 base from J; the gene matches leave 2 bases unexplained. Taken from the germline V gene (reference sequence), the CDR1 and CDR2 loops are WNHNN and SYGVQD. Comment on this clone: Its antigen has not been determined. Base-call qualities are not available, and no considerably larger clone is one nucleotide away.

CD8 naive samples consisted of CD45RO-negative cells that were positively selected for CCR7, yielding a CD45RA+CCR7+ population without TemRA cells. The donors were healthy, HIV-negative adults who had no recently reported acute infections or vaccinations. Every donor was a Caucasian adult living in Nashville, Tennessee, USA. Blood was collected by leukapheresis, and PBMCs were isolated by Ficoll-Histopaque density gradient centrifugation and then cryopreserved in liquid nitrogen vapor phase. Analytical flow cytometry was used to check the purity and quantity of every magnetically sorted T cell population. Genomic DNA was isolated from each sorted fraction and quantified by UV absorbance on a Nanodrop 2000c.

The sequence joins TRBV10-1 to TRBJ2-3, with TRBD2 matching 11 junction bases. The material sequenced was naive CD8+ T cells sorted from blood. What this sample's cell subset or site label stands for: CD45RA+CCR7+. This TCR came from a man younger than 30 in good health. The sequence in DNA is TGCGCCAGCAGTGAGATAGCGGGGGGGGGCACAGATACGCAGTATTTT. Its protein is CASSEIAGGGTDTQYF.